This T cell receptor (beta chain) emerged from a study of blood T cell repertoires in COVID-19. The wider study: T cells, B-cell-depleted T cells, or PBMCs provided the cDNA or gDNA that served as material.

Participant-given clinical history determined each cohort assignment. A COVID-19 case had been met by exposed participants during the 2 weeks before study entry. The table lists this clone with a few counts. Source study methods: By means of reference gene primer amplification, nucleated cell counts were estimated. Clones were sequenced by immunoSEQ multiplex PCR, and TCRdb holds only the in-frame ones, with some missing. From that table come the V and J calls and clone size; the DNA was used to work out D and trimming. The sample lists fewer than 400,000 clones, 75% to 90% occurring once. V was clipped by 5 bases and J by 8 bases, with 15 bases between them. Germline lookup yields CDR1 SGHTA and CDR2 FQGNSA. The CDR3 runs 13 residues.

Sequencing input: PBMCs or T cells enriched from blood (not recorded which). The chain is built from TRBV7-2 and TRBJ1-2, with D unresolved. This clonotype was obtained from a woman aged 25 to 39 who had been exposed to COVID-19. In nucleotides, the CDR3 is TGTGCCAGCAGCGCTAAGGGAGGGATCGGCTACACCTTC. It specifies CASSAKGGIGYTF. Using reference TRBV7-2 and TRBJ1-2 for the parts outside the CDR3, the full variable domain is GAGVSQSPSNKVTEKGKDVELRCDPISGHTALYWYRQSLGQGLEFLIYFQGNSAPDKSGLPSDRFSAERTGGSVSTLTIQRTQQEDSAVYLCASSAKGGIGYTFGSGTRLTVV.